The 6 T cell receptor beta chains given below trace back to one sample, sequenced in a study of blood T cells in healthy people across ages. Then a second PCR, running roughly 7 to 11 cycles, was carried out with a sample-barcoded 5' primer and a J-beta primer mix. TCRdb reprocessed the 5' RACE reads with MiXCR, giving one entry per CDR3 protein. The table shows about 1,400,000 distinct CDR3 sequences, with 45% to 70% occurring only once. Sequenced: blood. All receptors derive from a man between 18 and 35 years old in good health.

The genes are TRBV20-1 and TRBJ2-1; D unclear. The CDR3 is 11 amino acids. CDR1 is DFQATT and CDR2 is SNEGSKA in the germline V gene (reference sequence). Between the trimmed V and J ends, which lost 4 bases and 9 bases, there was a span of 10 bases. The CDR3 bases are TGCAGTGCTATCCGTCGGCTTGAGCAGTTCTTC. Amino acids: CSAIRRLEQFF.

About this clonotype itself: Relative to the germline gene, one junction end is altered; a read error may explain this. The chain links TRBV24-1 to TRBJ2-3; a weak D match, TRBD1 (5 bases). This CDR3 is built from 15 residues. Germline assignment: CDR1 KGHDR and CDR2 SFDVKD. For the CDR3, the DNA is TGTGCCACCAATATAAACAGGATCAGCACAGATACACAGTATTTT. Translating gives CATNINRISTDTQYF.

The sample holds a few counts of this clonotype. The rearrangement joins TRBV2 to TRBJ2-5; D remains unclear. Germline V CDR1 and CDR2: SNHLY, FYNNEI. V was trimmed by 6 bases and J by 0 bases, leaving 8 bases between them. The CDR3 runs 13 residues. The CDR3, as DNA: TGTGCCAGCAGCGGCTGGTACCAAGAGACCCAGTACTTC. Translation gives CASSGWYQETQYF.

The genes are TRBV25-1 and TRBJ1-4, with 7 bases matching TRBD1. This CDR3 is built from 14 residues. The ends lost 6 bases at V and 8 bases at J; junction bases unmatched: 9. CDR1 is MGHDK and CDR2 is SYGVNS in the germline V gene. CDR3 nucleotide sequence: TGTGCCAGCAGCCTAACAGGGGAGGTGGAAAAACTGTTTTTT. The encoded protein is CASSLTGEVEKLFF.

This clonotype was seen ten or more times. The chain combines TRBV6-4 with TRBJ2-1; 9 bases agree with TRBD2. This CDR3 is 13 amino acids long. In germline, CDR1 is MRHNA, CDR2 SNTAGT. The trim removed 5 bases at V and 5 bases at J, leaving 1 base unmatched. CDR3 nucleotide sequence: TGTGCCAGCAGTCTAGCGGGACACAATGAGCAGTTCTTC. It is translated as CASSLAGHNEQFF.

This chain uses TRBV2 with TRBJ2-7; D is undetermined. CDR3 length equals 13 residues. Germline lookup yields CDR1 SNHLY and CDR2 FYNNEI. V was pared by 5 bases and J by 1 base, with 9 bases between. CDR3 DNA sequence: TGTGCCAGCAGTAGCTCGGAATCCTACGAGCAGTACTTC. As protein: CASSSSESYEQYF.